Below, 29 T cell receptor beta chains from the same sample are listed, as sequenced in a study of beta chain features in type 1 diabetes. Expressed TCRB transcripts were sequenced after all isolated RNA was converted to cDNA. Clones were sequenced by immunoSEQ multiplex PCR, and TCRdb holds only the in-frame ones, with some missing. The sample holds 300,000 or so clones, less than 15% seen once. Their recognized antigens are unknown. Study conclusions and caveats: For Type 1 diabetes patients, all four CD4+ subsets carried TCRB CDR3s that were moderately but significantly shorter.

Sequencing used naive CD4+ T cells from blood. The receptors stem from a woman aged 18-30 years with type 1 diabetes.

This clone was counted a few times. The gene calls are TRBV7-6 and TRBJ2-3, with TRBD2 as a possible D gene (6 bases). Germline lookup yields CDR1 SGHVS and CDR2 FNYEAQ. V lost 7 bases and J 8 bases, leaving 13 bases between the germline ends. This CDR3 is built from 12 residues. CDR3 sequence: CASNPGGVTQYF. Here the CDR3 DNA reads TGTGCCAGCAACCCTGGAGGGGTTACGCAGTATTTT. The full variable domain, rest sourced from reference TRBV7-6 and TRBJ2-3, is GAGVSQSPRYKVTKRGQDVALRCDPISGHVSLYWYRQALGQGPEFLTYFNYEAQQDKSGLPNDRFSAERPEGSISTLTIQRTEQRDSAMYRCASNPGGVTQYFGPGTRLTVL.

This clone was seen a handful of times. The J gene is TRBJ2-7, the V gene TRBV11-2, with 7 positions matching TRBD1. V lost 2 bases, J lost 3 bases, and 4 bases stayed unmatched. The CDR3 is made up of 14 amino acids. Germline CDR1 reads SGHAT; CDR2 reads FQNNGV. This CDR3 reads CASSLYRDSYEQYF. As DNA, the CDR3 is TGTGCCAGCAGCTTATATCGGGACAGCTACGAGCAGTACTTC.

This chain connects TRBV5-6 to TRBJ2-3, with a weak D call TRBD2 (6 bases). The ends were cut back, 1 base at V and 0 bases at J, with 12 bases in the middle. The length of the CDR3 is 16 residues. Germline CDR1 SGHDT, CDR2 YYEEEE. CDR3 region: CASSLPGGVSTDTQYF. The DNA of the CDR3 is TGTGCCAGCAGCTTGCCGGGCGGGGTTAGCACAGATACGCAGTATTTT.

The chain has TRBV7-2 and TRBJ1-5, with D perhaps matching TRBD1 (6 bases). The V end was cut by 2 bases, the J end by 4 bases, with 15 bases between. The CDR3 length is 16 residues. Germline CDR1 SGHTA, CDR2 FQGNSA. CDR3 DNA sequence: TGTGCCAGCAGCTTATACTCAGGGGTTGGTAATCAGCCCCAGCATTTT. It translates to CASSLYSGVGNQPQHF.

V and J are TRBV30 and TRBJ2-7; D possibly corresponds to TRBD1 (5 bases). The CDR3 consists of 13 residues. Per germline, CDR1 GTSNPN and CDR2 SVGIG (reference sequence). Trimming removed 2 bases at V and 5 bases at J, with 13 bases between. The CDR3 DNA reads as TGTGCCTGGAGTTCCAGGGCCTTGAACGAGCAGTACTTC. Protein: CAWSSRALNEQYF.

The chain carries TRBV7-9 and TRBJ2-2; D is unresolved. CDR1 and CDR2 from the germline V gene are SEHNR and FQNEAQ (reference sequence). Between the trimmed V and J ends, which lost 3 bases and 5 bases, there was a span of 10 bases. This CDR3 comprises 14 residues. The CDR3 DNA follows: TGTGCCAGCAGCTTTTTGAAGAGTACCGGGGAGCTGTTTTTT. This translates into CASSFLKSTGELFF.

The CDR3 reads CASSLVGQGNGYTF. The CDR3 DNA follows: TGTGCCAGCAGCTTAGTGGGACAGGGAAATGGCTACACCTTC. The genes are TRBV7-2 and TRBJ1-2; 9 bases are a match to TRBD1. Germline CDR1 SGHTA, CDR2 FQGNSA. Trimming removed 1 base from V and 6 bases from J; junction bases left unmatched: 3. CDR3 length equals 14 residues.

The rearrangement joins TRBV25-1 to TRBJ1-1, with D possibly being TRBD1 (6 bases). The CDR3 sequence is 14 residues long. The V end was cut by 6 bases, the J end by 4 bases, with 15 bases between. Germline loops: CDR1 MGHDK, CDR2 SYGVNS. CDR3 nucleotide sequence: TGTGCCAGCAGCCACAGGGTCGAAAGCACTGAAGCTTTCTTT. It yields the protein CASSHRVESTEAFF. Combining the CDR3 with reference TRBV25-1 and TRBJ1-1 gives the whole variable domain EADIYQTPRYLVIGTGKKITLECSQTMGHDKMYWYQQDPGMELHLIHYSYGVNSTEKGDLSSESTVSRIRTEHFPLTLESARPSHTSQYLCASSHRVESTEAFFGQGTRLTVV.

This clone was counted only a few times. This chain uses TRBV18 with TRBJ2-5, with TRBD1 matching 7 bases. CDR3 length equals 15 residues. Germline-derived CDR1 and CDR2 are KGHSH and LQKENI. V was clipped by 3 bases and J by 1 base; unmatched bases: 5. Written as DNA, the CDR3 is TGTGCCAGCTCACCCTCGGGACAGTTCCAAGAGACCCAGTACTTC. Encoded protein: CASSPSGQFQETQYF.

There are a few counts of this clone. The CDR3 DNA is TGCGCCAGCAGCCAGGGTTTGGACAGGGGTTGGAATGGCTACACCTTC. Amino acid sequence: CASSQGLDRGWNGYTF. V gene TRBV4-3 combines with J gene TRBJ1-2; 9 bases line up with TRBD1. The CDR3 covers 16 residues. The germline CDR1 and CDR2 sequences are LGHNA and YSLEER. The V segment lost 3 bases and the J segment 6 bases; nucleotides outside the gene matches: 11.

There are a few counts of this clone. The J gene is TRBJ2-1, the V gene TRBV5-1, with 11 bases identical to TRBD2. The CDR3 length is 15 residues. Germline values: CDR1 SGHRS, CDR2 YFSETQ. The V gene end was trimmed by 0 bases and the J gene end by 8 bases; junction bases not matched to a gene: 4. CDR3 in amino acids: CASSLGIAGGYEQFF. CDR3 nucleotide sequence: TGCGCCAGCAGCTTGGGTATAGCGGGAGGGTATGAGCAGTTCTTC.

This clone occurred a few times. The chain has TRBV7-9 and TRBJ2-2, with a weak D call TRBD1 (6 bases). The CDR3 extends over 15 amino acids. The V end lost 6 bases, the J end lost 6 bases, and 17 bases lay between the germline ends. Germline CDR1 SEHNR, CDR2 FQNEAQ (reference sequence). CDR3 amino acids: CASRPPTGLAGELFF. In nucleotides, the CDR3 is TGTGCCAGCAGGCCCCCTACAGGGTTGGCCGGGGAGCTGTTTTTT.

This clone was detected only a few times. The V gene is TRBV4-2, the J gene TRBJ1-2, with D tentatively TRBD1 (5 bases). V lost 0 bases and J 8 bases, leaving 13 bases between the germline ends. The CDR3 is 14 residues long. Germline-derived CDR1 and CDR2 are LGHNA and YNFKEQ. DNA of the CDR3: TGTGCCAGCAGCCAAGATCGTGGAGGGGACGGCTACACCTTC. It codes for CASSQDRGGDGYTF.

This clone was picked up a small number of times. This chain joins TRBV15 and TRBJ2-2, with TRBD2 matching 10 bases. CDR1 and CDR2 from the germline V gene are LNHNV and YYDKDF (reference sequence). V lost 1 base and J lost 5; bases outside the gene matches: 10. The CDR3 totals 18 residues. The CDR3 DNA sequence: TGTGCCACCAGCAGAGTGTACGGACTAGCGGTGGGGACCGGGGAGCTGTTTTTT. Translating it yields CATSRVYGLAVGTGELFF.

This clone has just a few counts. V is TRBV30 and J is TRBJ2-5, with D perhaps TRBD2 (5 bases). Per the germline V gene, CDR1 is GTSNPN and CDR2 is SVGIG (reference sequence). The V and J ends lost 3 bases and 2 bases respectively, with 10 bases between them. This CDR3 has 13 amino acids. CDR3 protein: CAWRASGQETQYF. The CDR3 bases are TGTGCCTGGAGGGCCTCGGGACAAGAGACCCAGTACTTC.

The rearrangement links TRBV5-4 to TRBJ2-3, with D possibly TRBD2 on 6 matching bases. The CDR3 is made up of 15 amino acids. Trimming took 0 bases from V and 2 from J, leaving 10 bases between them. Germline values: CDR1 SGHNT, CDR2 YYREEE (reference sequence). CDR3 DNA: TGTGCCAGCAGCTTGGGCGGGACCATCACAGATACGCAGTATTTT. It specifies CASSLGGTITDTQYF.

This chain links TRBV7-9 with TRBJ2-1, with 8 bases that match TRBD2. Germline V gene lookup returns CDR1 SEHNR and CDR2 FQNEAQ (reference sequence). This CDR3 region has 15 residues. V shed 2 bases, J shed 3 bases, and the junction held 3 bases outside the gene matches. The CDR3 here is CASSLLAGGYNEQFF. The CDR3 DNA follows: TGTGCCAGCAGCTTACTTGCGGGAGGCTACAATGAGCAGTTCTTC.

This clone came up a few times. The J gene is TRBJ1-5, the V gene TRBV18; no clear D. V gave up 4 bases and J gave up 0 bases, with 19 bases separating them. Germline V gene lookup returns CDR1 KGHSH and CDR2 LQKENI. This CDR3 comprises 18 residues. CDR3 sequence: CASSLESGKTYSNQPQHF. CDR3 sequence (DNA): TGTGCCAGCTCACTCGAATCGGGAAAAACTTATAGCAATCAGCCCCAGCATTTT. The full variable domain, completed using reference TRBV18 and TRBJ1-5, is NAGVMQNPRHLVRRRGQEARLRCSPMKGHSHVYWYRQLPEEGLKFMVYLQKENIIDESGMPKERFSAEFPKEGPSILRIQQVVRGDSAAYFCASSLESGKTYSNQPQHFGDGTRLSIL.

The chain joins TRBV5-4 to TRBJ2-1, with D perhaps TRBD2 (6 bases). V was clipped by 1 base and J by 9 bases, with 17 bases between them. Germline V gene sequence: CDR1 SGHNT, CDR2 YYREEE (reference sequence). The CDR3 runs to 15 residues. The CDR3 coding sequence is TGTGCCAGCAGCTTGTTACTAGCCCAAGGGTTTGAGCAGTTCTTC. Its translation is CASSLLLAQGFEQFF.

The V and J genes are TRBV30 and TRBJ1-2; tentative D call: TRBD1 (6 bases). The germline V gene encodes CDR1 GTSNPN and CDR2 SVGIG (reference sequence). The CDR3 has 13 residues. V was pared by 1 base and J by 8 bases, with 14 bases between. CDR3 DNA sequence: TGTGCCTGGAGTGAGGGGGGGGCGCGCGGCTACACCTTC. It is translated as CAWSEGGARGYTF.

The chain recombines TRBV7-2 with TRBJ2-7; possibly TRBD1 for D (6 bases). V lost 2 bases to trimming and J lost 2 bases, with 13 bases between them. Germline assignment: CDR1 SGHTA and CDR2 FQGNSA. This CDR3 has 15 amino acids. CDR3 amino acids: CASSLIRTVAYEQYF. Written as DNA, the CDR3 is TGTGCCAGCAGCTTAATTCGGACAGTTGCCTACGAGCAGTACTTC.

V gene TRBV5-1 combines with J gene TRBJ2-6; 14 nucleotides match TRBD2. In germline, CDR1 is SGHRS, CDR2 YFSETQ. The trim removed 4 bases at V and 1 base at J, leaving 1 base unmatched. This CDR3 region has 17 residues. CDR3 nucleotide sequence: TGCGCCAGCAGCGGGACTAGCGGGAGTTCTGGGGCCAACGTCCTGACTTTC. This codes for CASSGTSGSSGANVLTF.

This clone showed up just a few times. The V call is TRBV20-1, the J call TRBJ2-5, with D hard to call. The CDR3 extends over 11 amino acids. The V end was cut by 3 bases, the J end by 4 bases, with 6 bases between. Germline loops: CDR1 DFQATT, CDR2 SNEGSKA (reference sequence). The CDR3 region is CSASLPETQYF. The CDR3 DNA reads TGCAGTGCTAGCCTCCCAGAGACCCAGTACTTC.

The chain is built from TRBV28 and TRBJ2-7, with 7 bases lining up with TRBD1. Germline V CDR1 and CDR2: MDHEN, SYDVKM. J was trimmed by 0 bases and V by 7 bases; bases with no gene match: 3. This CDR3 is 13 amino acids long. The chain's CDR3 is CASKGASSYEQYF. In nucleotides, the CDR3 is TGTGCCAGCAAGGGGGCGAGCTCCTACGAGCAGTACTTC.

This chain joins TRBV5-1 and TRBJ2-1, with TRBD1 matching 7 bases. Trimming cost V 0 bases and J 5 bases; bases outside gene matches: 5. CDR3 length equals 15 residues. Germline V gives CDR1 SGHRS, CDR2 YFSETQ. CDR3 region: CASSLAQGVHNEQFF. Written as DNA, the CDR3 is TGCGCCAGCAGCTTGGCGCAGGGGGTCCACAATGAGCAGTTCTTC.

This clone was seen a few times. Other DNA sequences in the same sample also yield this CDR3. This sequence joins TRBV9 and TRBJ2-3; D gene uncertain. The germline gives CDR1 SGDLS, CDR2 YYNGEE. The V gene lost 0 bases and the J gene lost 3 bases, with 5 bases spanning the gap. The CDR3 length is 13 residues. This chain's CDR3 is CASSVGLTDTQYF. In nucleotides, the CDR3 is TGTGCCAGCAGCGTAGGACTGACAGATACGCAGTATTTT.

The CDR3 loop is CASSPRTVTEAFF. The CDR3 DNA reads TGTGCCAGCAGCCCCCGGACAGTCACTGAAGCTTTCTTT. The chain combines TRBV7-2 with TRBJ1-1; tentatively, D is TRBD1 (6 bases). The V end lost 5 bases, the J end lost 4 bases, and 11 bases lay between the germline ends. Germline CDR1 SGHTA, CDR2 FQGNSA. This CDR3 comprises 13 residues.

The V call is TRBV19, the J call TRBJ2-1; 7 bases line up with TRBD2. The CDR3 sequence is 12 residues long. Germline V gene lookup returns CDR1 LNHDA and CDR2 SQIVND (reference sequence). With V trimmed by 9 bases and J by 5 bases, 4 bases remained unmatched. This CDR3 is CARGLPNNEQFF. CDR3 sequence (DNA): TGTGCCAGGGGACTACCCAACAATGAGCAGTTCTTC.

A few counts support this clone. The V gene is TRBV5-1, the J gene TRBJ2-3; 12 bases match TRBD2. V lost 4 bases and J lost 2; bases outside the gene matches: 8. The CDR3 covers 17 residues. The germline V gene encodes CDR1 SGHRS and CDR2 YFSETQ. The chain's CDR3 is CASSHNPSGRATDTQYF. CDR3 nucleotide sequence: TGCGCCAGCAGCCACAACCCTAGCGGGAGGGCCACAGATACGCAGTATTTT.